This T cell receptor (beta chain) comes out of a study of PD-1 blockade in classical Hodgkin lymphoma. Findings and limits, study-wide: The origin of the repertoire differences remains undefined, with disease activity or prior therapy as possible causes.

The method was immunoSEQ multiplex PCR; TCRdb's version includes in-frame clones alone and lacks a portion of them. The sample yields about 90,000 clones, 83% seen once. The time point: cycle 4 day 1 (C4D1), after less than 7 weeks of nivolumab. Exposure to brentuximab vedotin varied, and each patient had relapsed following autologous stem cell transplantation. The CDR3 has 15 amino acids. Trimming removed 0 bases from V and 5 bases from J, with 13 bases in between. Germline V gene data show CDR1 as SGHTA and CDR2 as FQGNSA. This clone was recorded once. As yet, its antigen is unknown. V gene TRBV7-2 combines with J gene TRBJ2-5; weak D call: TRBD2 (6 bases). This sequence was found in a human donor with classical Hodgkin lymphoma. The material sequenced was peripheral blood mononuclear cells (PBMCs), taken before the fourth cycle of nivolumab. CDR3 in amino acids: CASSLARDKGETQYF. Written as DNA, the CDR3 is TGTGCCAGCAGCTTAGCGCGGGATAAGGGGGAGACCCAGTACTTC.